These T cell receptor beta chains were read from a single sample in a study of T-cell reconstitution after alpha-beta-depleted transplantation in children. A single record per CDR3 protein comes from TCRdb applying MiXCR to the PCR reads. The table lists around 200,000 distinct CDR3 sequences, approximately 17% of them singletons, with just under 45% in the top ten. This specimen was PBMCs, mostly from graft donor cells, taken 360 days after TCRalphabeta/CD19-depleted stem cell transplant. Source of these receptors: a male patient under 10 years old who had a stem cell transplant for acute lymphoblastic leukemia, so the T cells may come from the graft donor. The CDR3 runs from the conserved cysteine through the conserved F or W. D genes are given only for firm matches. Clone size is shown for a subset of rows, as once, few, many or a class of expanded clone.

>TRBJ2-3|TRBV29-1|-|many
CSVENGPGGPDTQYF
TGCAGCGTTGAAAATGGCCCGGGGGGCCCAGATACGCAGTATTTT
>TRBJ2-7|TRBV20-1|-|few
CSAPPGGGPYEQYF
TGCAGTGCTCCCCCTGGGGGGGGCCCCTACGAGCAGTACTTC
>TRBJ1-1|TRBV12-3/TRBV12-4|-|many
CASRPGVPNTEAFF
TGTGCCAGCAGGCCAGGGGTACCAAACACTGAAGCTTTCTTT
>TRBJ2-3|TRBV2|-|few
CAITPGGSGGTQYF
TGTGCCATCACACCAGGCGGTTCAGGGGGGACGCAGTATTTT
>TRBJ2-7|TRBV5-1|TRBD2|few
CASSSLAGGPNEQYF
TGCGCCAGCAGCTCGCTGGCGGGGGGGCCTAACGAGCAGTACTTC
>TRBJ2-3|TRBV5-1|-|few
CASSLNSAGASTDTQYF
TGCGCCAGCAGCTTGAATTCGGCAGGGGCAAGCACAGATACGCAGTATTTT
>TRBJ2-5|TRBV28|-|-
CASSRVWDNPETQYF
TGTGCCAGCAGCCGTGTATGGGACAACCCAGAGACCCAGTACTTC
>TRBJ1-3|TRBV7-8|-|-
CASSLYPISGNTIYF
TGTGCCAGCAGCTTATACCCGATCTCTGGAAACACCATATATTTT
>TRBJ2-1|TRBV4-2|-|many
CASSQELHSTDEQFF
TGTGCCAGCAGCCAAGAGTTGCACTCGACGGATGAGCAGTTCTTC
>TRBJ2-2|TRBV15|TRBD1|many
CATSRWGQVDTGELFF
TGTGCCACCAGCAGGTGGGGACAGGTTGACACCGGGGAGCTGTTTTTT
>TRBJ2-7|TRBV5-1|TRBD1|-
CASSLDGTGSSYEQYF
TGCGCCAGCAGCTTGGATGGGACAGGTTCTTCCTACGAGCAGTACTTC
>TRBJ1-1|TRBV7-8|TRBD1|-
CASSSYHDRDHTEAFF
TGTGCCAGCAGCTCCTATCATGACAGGGATCACACTGAAGCTTTCTTT
>TRBJ1-5|TRBV11-2|-|-
CASSLGVRQPQRF
TGTGCCAGCAGCTTAGGCGTAAGACAGCCCCAGCGTTTT
>TRBJ1-1|TRBV10-3|TRBD1|-
CAISERRDRITEAFF
TGTGCCATCAGTGAAAGGAGGGACAGGATCACTGAAGCTTTCTTT
>TRBJ2-4|TRBV28|-|few
CASTRGVGAKNIQYF
TGTGCCAGCACCCGAGGGGTCGGAGCCAAAAACATTCAGTACTTC
>TRBJ2-6|TRBV12-3/TRBV12-4|-|many
CASNLGSGANVLTF
TGTGCCAGCAATTTAGGCTCTGGGGCCAACGTCCTGACTTTC
>TRBJ2-3|TRBV20-1|TRBD2|few
CSARASGGYTDTQYF
TGCAGTGCTAGAGCGAGCGGGGGCTACACAGATACGCAGTATTTT
>TRBJ1-1|TRBV20-1|TRBD1|-
CSARGGGRGSSEAFF
TGCAGTGCTAGAGGAGGGGGCAGGGGGTCTTCTGAAGCTTTCTTT
>TRBJ2-3|TRBV6-1|TRBD1|-
CASATQGGGGTDTQYF
TGTGCCAGCGCTACACAGGGGGGCGGTGGCACAGATACGCAGTATTTT
>TRBJ2-3|TRBV3-1|-|few
CASSQLTGGISTDTQYF
TGTGCCAGCAGCCAGCTGACCGGCGGGATCAGCACAGATACGCAGTATTTT
>TRBJ2-3|TRBV5-1|TRBD1|-
CASQQGALVRDTQYF
TGCGCCAGCCAACAGGGGGCGTTGGTCAGAGATACGCAGTATTTT
>TRBJ1-1|TRBV2|-|few
CASSQGVGDVEAFF
TGTGCCAGCAGTCAAGGGGTTGGGGACGTTGAAGCTTTCTTT
>TRBJ2-1|TRBV20-1|TRBD2|-
CSARDRAGGPNYEFF
TGCAGTGCTAGAGACCGGGCGGGGGGGCCAAATTACGAGTTCTTC
>TRBJ1-4|TRBV30|-|-
CAWSRHPEKLFF
TGTGCCTGGAGTCGTCACCCTGAAAAACTGTTTTTT
>TRBJ2-5|TRBV28|-|few
CASSLTGVGGGPAQYF
TGTGCCAGCAGTCTGACAGGGGTGGGAGGGGGACCGGCCCAGTACTTC
>TRBJ2-7|TRBV12-3/TRBV12-4|TRBD1|-
CASSFVPGQGPYEQYF
TGTGCCAGCAGTTTCGTGCCGGGACAGGGACCCTACGAGCAGTACTTC
>TRBJ2-1|TRBV3-1|-|-
CASSQASGFRRQFF
TGTGCCAGCAGCCAGGCGTCCGGGTTTCGGCGGCAGTTCTTC
>TRBJ2-7|TRBV20-1|TRBD2|many
CSARALLAGGLFTYEQYF
TGCAGTGCTAGAGCTCTACTAGCGGGGGGGCTCTTCACCTACGAGCAGTACTTC
>TRBJ2-3|TRBV30|TRBD2|few
CAWNDLAGGTDTQYF
TGTGCCTGGAACGATCTAGCGGGAGGAACAGATACGCAGTATTTT
>TRBJ1-5|TRBV4-2|-|few
CASSQEEKGRGNQPQHF
TGTGCCAGCAGCCAAGAAGAGAAGGGCAGGGGCAATCAGCCCCAGCATTTT
>TRBJ1-1|TRBV29-1|-|-
CSVQTAGVEAFF
TGCAGCGTTCAAACCGCAGGCGTAGAAGCTTTCTTT
>TRBJ2-3|TRBV5-5|TRBD2|many
CASSKGPSGVPDTQYF
TGTGCCAGCAGCAAAGGGCCTAGCGGGGTTCCAGATACGCAGTATTTT
>TRBJ2-5|TRBV29-1|TRBD1|many
CSVRGRPDRVQETQYF
TGCAGCGTTCGGGGTCGCCCGGACAGGGTACAAGAGACCCAGTACTTC
>TRBJ2-5|TRBV7-9|TRBD2|-
CASSPRTTSGGETQYF
TGTGCCAGCAGCCCACGAACGACTAGCGGGGGAGAGACCCAGTACTTC
>TRBJ1-5|TRBV12-3/TRBV12-4|TRBD1|-
CASSPGQGQNQPQHF
TGTGCCAGCAGTCCCGGACAGGGCCAGAATCAGCCCCAGCATTTT
>TRBJ1-5|TRBV29-1|-|few
CSVEAGEKDQPQHF
TGCAGCGTTGAAGCAGGAGAGAAGGATCAGCCCCAGCATTTT
>TRBJ2-2|TRBV7-9|-|-
CASSSRVGGSTGELFF
TGTGCCAGCAGCTCGAGAGTGGGCGGGTCAACCGGGGAGCTGTTTTTT
>TRBJ2-2|TRBV20-1|-|few
CSAIGHTGELFF
TGCAGTGCTATCGGGCACACCGGGGAGCTGTTTTTT
>TRBJ2-1|TRBV20-1|-|-
CSARGGGPGNEQFF
TGCAGTGCTAGAGGGGGGGGGCCGGGGAATGAGCAGTTCTTC
>TRBJ2-1|TRBV18|-|many
CASSPLRNNEQFF
TGTGCCAGCTCACCCCTGAGGAACAATGAGCAGTTCTTC
>TRBJ2-5|TRBV9|-|-
CASAGPFSETQYF
TGTGCCAGCGCCGGCCCCTTTTCAGAGACCCAGTACTTC
>TRBJ2-7|TRBV12-3/TRBV12-4|-|many
CASSLGAYEQYF
TGTGCCAGCAGCTTAGGGGCCTACGAGCAGTACTTC
>TRBJ2-4|TRBV12-3/TRBV12-4|-|-
CASSRLAKNIQYF
TGTGCCAGCAGCCGACTAGCCAAAAACATTCAGTACTTC
>TRBJ2-7|TRBV14|-|few
CASSQGFPRLGDLSYEQYF
TGTGCCAGCAGCCAAGGTTTTCCGCGTCTAGGTGACCTCTCCTACGAGCAGTACTTC
>TRBJ2-3|TRBV7-8|-|few
CASSLDSSGNTDTQYF
TGTGCCAGCAGCTTAGATTCCTCTGGGAACACAGATACGCAGTATTTT
>TRBJ2-5|TRBV18|-|-
CASSPNPSVEETQYF
TGTGCCAGCTCACCGAACCCATCCGTAGAAGAGACCCAGTACTTC
>TRBJ1-1|TRBV14|-|-
CASSRQGVSEAFF
TGTGCCAGCAGCCGTCAGGGAGTATCTGAAGCTTTCTTT
>TRBJ1-5|TRBV20-1|-|few
CSAGEGSNQPQHF
TGCAGTGCTGGAGAGGGATCTAATCAGCCCCAGCATTTT
>TRBJ2-7|TRBV12-3/TRBV12-4|-|once
CASSLGTRDKHYEQYF
TGTGCCAGCAGTTTAGGGACAAGGGACAAGCACTACGAGCAGTACTTC
>TRBJ2-1|TRBV12-3/TRBV12-4|TRBD1|many
CASSQGTGNEQFF
TGTGCCAGCAGCCAAGGGACAGGGAATGAGCAGTTCTTC
>TRBJ2-1|TRBV29-1|TRBD1|few
CSVSIRDRGPSNEQFF
TGCAGCGTATCTATTCGGGACAGGGGGCCGAGCAATGAGCAGTTCTTC
>TRBJ2-3|TRBV27|TRBD1|-
CASSILAPGQGADTQYF
TGTGCCAGCAGTATACTTGCCCCGGGACAGGGGGCAGATACGCAGTATTTT